A single sample is the source of the 20 T cell receptor beta chains below, sequenced in a study of beta chain features in type 1 diabetes. Expressed TCRB transcripts were sequenced after all isolated RNA was converted to cDNA. Measured with immunoSEQ multiplex PCR; TCRdb has only the in-frame clones, and not every one. The data contain hundreds of thousands of clones, 15% to 20% of them singletons. The sample was naive CD4+ T cells from blood. The source is a woman aged 18 to 35 in good health.

The V and J genes are TRBV29-1 and TRBJ2-2; D is unclear. The length of the CDR3 is 12 residues. Per germline, CDR1 SQVTM and CDR2 ANQGSEA. V lost 4 bases and J 6 bases, leaving 9 bases between the germline ends. The CDR3 protein is CSVGPRAGELFF. CDR3 nucleotides: TGCAGCGTTGGGCCTAGAGCCGGGGAGCTGTTTTTT.

The V gene is TRBV7-3, the J gene TRBJ2-3; no definite D call. Germline CDR1 is SGHTA and CDR2 is FQGTGA. CDR3 length: 15 residues. Trimming removed 2 bases at V and 1 base at J, with 10 bases between. The CDR3 is CASSLRSAGTDTQYF. Here the CDR3 DNA reads TGTGCCAGCAGCTTACGCAGCGCGGGCACAGATACGCAGTATTTT.

This clone was detected a few times. For the CDR3, the DNA is TGTGCCAGCACCGTTGGGGGTAGCGGGAGGGCTTTCGACGAGCAGTACTTC. This gives the protein CASTVGGSGRAFDEQYF. This rearrangement joins TRBV7-9 to TRBJ2-7; TRBD2 agrees at 11 bases. J was trimmed by 5 bases and V by 7 bases; bases with no gene match: 16. CDR1 and CDR2 from the germline V gene are SEHNR and FQNEAQ (reference sequence). This CDR3 has 17 residues. Based on the CDR3 plus reference TRBV7-9 and TRBJ2-7, the full variable domain is DTGVSQNPRHKITKRGQNVTFRCDPISEHNRLYWYRQTLGQGPEFLTYFQNEAQLEKSRLLSDRFSAERPKGSFSTLEIQRTEQGDSAMYLCASTVGGSGRAFDEQYFGPGTRLTVT.

This clone was picked up a small number of times. The V and J genes are TRBV7-9 and TRBJ1-2; D is ambiguous. The CDR3 runs 14 residues. The ends were cut back, 0 bases at V and 10 bases at J, with 15 bases in the middle. Germline CDR1 is SEHNR and CDR2 is FQNEAQ (reference sequence). This CDR3 reads CASSLATSWRDYTF. The CDR3 region has the DNA TGTGCCAGCAGCTTAGCGACTTCTTGGCGGGACTACACCTTC.

This clone showed up just a few times. The chain links TRBV27 to TRBJ2-3; a possible D gene is TRBD1 (6 bases). The germline V gene has CDR1 MNHEY and CDR2 SMNVEV (reference sequence). The CDR3 sequence is 13 residues long. Between the trimmed V and J ends, which lost 3 bases and 4 bases, there was a span of 8 bases. The CDR3, as DNA: TGTGCCAGCAGTTTCAGGGGCGCAGATACGCAGTATTTT. Protein sequence: CASSFRGADTQYF.

This clone appeared a few times. The chain links TRBV6-5 to TRBJ2-5; weak D call: TRBD2 (6 bases). The CDR3 runs to 13 residues. Per the germline V gene, CDR1 is MNHEY and CDR2 is SVGAGI. V lost 6 bases, J lost 5 bases, and 13 bases lay in between. CDR3 sequence reads: CASSNPRGETQYF. In DNA form, the CDR3 reads TGTGCCAGCAGCAACCCCCGGGGGGAGACCCAGTACTTC.

The J gene is TRBJ1-1, the V gene TRBV2, with 8 nucleotides matching TRBD1. The CDR3 has 14 residues. Germline loops: CDR1 SNHLY, CDR2 FYNNEI. V shed 6 bases and J 1 base; nucleotides not matched to a gene: 4. Written as DNA, the CDR3 is TGTGCCAGCAGGTTGGACAGGGCGAACACTGAAGCTTTCTTT. This gives the protein CASRLDRANTEAFF.

In its sample, this clone was seen a few times. The J gene is TRBJ2-1, the V gene TRBV2; 10 nucleotides line up with TRBD2. V shed 7 bases and J 6 bases; nucleotides not matched to a gene: 6. The CDR3 loop spans 14 amino acids. The germline V gene encodes CDR1 SNHLY and CDR2 FYNNEI. CDR3: CASKASGSGNEQFF. The CDR3 nucleotides read TGTGCCAGCAAGGCTAGCGGGAGTGGCAATGAGCAGTTCTTC.

The genes are TRBV10-3 and TRBJ1-2, with 9 bases that match TRBD1. The trim removed 4 bases at V and 4 bases at J, leaving 4 bases unmatched. The germline gives CDR1 ENHRY, CDR2 SYGVKD. CDR3 length: 14 amino acids. The DNA of the CDR3 is TGTGCCATCAGTGGACAGGGGGATAGCTATGGCTACACCTTC. Protein: CAISGQGDSYGYTF.

This clone is a singleton in its sample. The rearrangement joins TRBV7-2 to TRBJ1-5, with 7 bases that match TRBD1. Germline V gives CDR1 SGHTA, CDR2 FQGNSA. This CDR3 is built from 16 residues. J lost 4 bases, V lost 5 bases, and 11 bases had no gene match. CDR3 bases: TGTGCCAGCAGCCCTCCGTCGTCAGGGGGAAATCAGCCCCAGCATTTT. Residues: CASSPPSSGGNQPQHF.

This clone has a handful of counts. The chain is built from TRBV7-9 and TRBJ2-7; 7 bases map to TRBD1. Germline V gene lookup returns CDR1 SEHNR and CDR2 FQNEAQ (reference sequence). V was pared by 5 bases and J by 2 bases, with 12 bases of the junction left unmatched. This CDR3 comprises 16 residues. CDR3 DNA sequence: TGTGCCAGCAGCACGACAGGGTCCGGAGGCCCCTACGAGCAGTACTTC. Protein sequence: CASSTTGSGGPYEQYF.

In this sample, this clone turned up a few times. The chain joins TRBV25-1 to TRBJ2-1; TRBD1 might be the D (6 bases). Germline values: CDR1 MGHDK, CDR2 SYGVNS. Trimming pared 1 base from V and 4 bases from J, leaving 14 bases between. The CDR3 extends over 16 amino acids. The CDR3 region has the DNA TGTGCCAGCAGTGAATTTGGCAGGACAGAGTACAATGAGCAGTTCTTC. As protein: CASSEFGRTEYNEQFF. The whole variable domain, filled in from reference TRBV25-1 and TRBJ2-1, reads EADIYQTPRYLVIGTGKKITLECSQTMGHDKMYWYQQDPGMELHLIHYSYGVNSTEKGDLSSESTVSRIRTEHFPLTLESARPSHTSQYLCASSEFGRTEYNEQFFGPGTRLTVL.

This clone was picked up a small number of times. The V and J genes are TRBV6-5 and TRBJ2-2; no reliable D call. The length of the CDR3 is 15 residues. V was cut by 6 bases and J by 7 bases, with 18 bases left in between. CDR1 is MNHEY, CDR2 SVGAGI, per germline. CDR3 loop: CASSQRTDANGELFF. The CDR3, as DNA: TGTGCCAGCAGCCAACGTACCGACGCAAACGGGGAGCTGTTTTTT.

This clone was seen a handful of times. V is TRBV7-6 and J is TRBJ2-5; D call uncertain. The CDR3 contains 15 residues. Trimming stripped 1 base from V and 1 base from J, with 10 bases between. Germline V lookup: CDR1 SGHVS, CDR2 FNYEAQ. The CDR3 DNA reads TGTGCCAGCAGCTTAGGAGACATATTCCAAGAGACCCAGTACTTC. Its protein product is CASSLGDIFQETQYF.

The J gene is TRBJ2-1, the V gene TRBV29-1; a weak D match, TRBD2 (5 bases). The V and J ends lost 4 bases and 10 bases respectively, with 14 bases between them. This CDR3 is built from 12 residues. Germline loops: CDR1 SQVTM, CDR2 ANQGSEA. DNA for the CDR3: TGCAGCGTTGGCTCTACCGGGAACGAGCAGTTCTTC. Protein product: CSVGSTGNEQFF.

This clone has a handful of counts. The chain uses TRBV27 and TRBJ2-7, with 9 bases that match TRBD2. The CDR3 sequence is 15 residues long. The J segment lost 0 bases and the V segment lost 3 bases, leaving 3 bases of the junction unmatched. CDR1 is MNHEY, CDR2 SMNVEV, per germline (reference sequence). The CDR3 sequence is CASSLTSGPSYEQYF. As DNA, the CDR3 is TGTGCCAGCAGTTTGACTAGCGGCCCCTCCTACGAGCAGTACTTC.

The sample holds a few counts of this clone. The chain uses TRBV27 and TRBJ2-1; D perhaps matches TRBD1 (5 bases). V shed 2 bases and J shed 3 bases, with 11 bases lying between them. This CDR3 spans 15 amino acids. In germline, CDR1 is MNHEY, CDR2 SMNVEV (reference sequence). In DNA form, the CDR3 reads TGTGCCAGCAGTTTAGTGTGGCAGGGCTACAATGAGCAGTTCTTC. This sequence encodes CASSLVWQGYNEQFF.

This chain uses TRBV9 with TRBJ2-1, with 7 bases aligning to TRBD1. The CDR3 runs 15 residues. The germline V gene encodes CDR1 SGDLS and CDR2 YYNGEE. The V and J ends lost 4 bases and 3 bases, in that order; junction bases with no gene match: 7. The CDR3 DNA reads TGTGCCAGCAGCATGACGGGACAGAACTACAATGAGCAGTTCTTC. Its protein is CASSMTGQNYNEQFF.

This clone turned up a few times. The J gene is TRBJ1-1, the V gene TRBV5-8; D possibly corresponds to TRBD1 (5 bases). The CDR3 contains 13 residues. Germline V CDR1 and CDR2: SGHTS, YDEGEE. V gave up 5 bases and J gave up 4 bases, with 12 bases separating them. The CDR3 region is CASSGYGGTEAFF. The DNA for the CDR3 is TGTGCCAGCAGTGGTTACGGGGGCACTGAAGCTTTCTTT.

This clone has a handful of counts. The chain combines TRBV4-1 with TRBJ2-2; D tentatively fits TRBD1 or TRBD2 (6 bases each). Germline V gives CDR1 MGHRA, CDR2 YSYEKL. CDR3 length: 14 amino acids. V was shortened by 8 bases and J by 0 bases, with 10 bases between the two germline ends. The CDR3 protein is CASGGLPNTGELFF. In nucleotides, the CDR3 is TGCGCCAGCGGGGGGCTGCCGAACACCGGGGAGCTGTTTTTT.